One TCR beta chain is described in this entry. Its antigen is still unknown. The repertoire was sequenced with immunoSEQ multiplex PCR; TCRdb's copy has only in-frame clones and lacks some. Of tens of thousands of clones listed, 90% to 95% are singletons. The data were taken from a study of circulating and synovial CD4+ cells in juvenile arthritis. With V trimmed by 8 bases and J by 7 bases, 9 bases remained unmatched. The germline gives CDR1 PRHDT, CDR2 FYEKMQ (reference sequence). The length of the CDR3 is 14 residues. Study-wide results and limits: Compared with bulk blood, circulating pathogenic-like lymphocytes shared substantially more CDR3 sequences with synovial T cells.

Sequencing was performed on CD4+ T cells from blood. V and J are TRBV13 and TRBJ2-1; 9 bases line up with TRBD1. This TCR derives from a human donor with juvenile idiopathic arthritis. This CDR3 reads CASGRGQGRNEQFF. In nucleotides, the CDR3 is TGTGCCAGCGGTCGCGGACAGGGGAGGAATGAGCAGTTCTTC.